The 27 T cell receptor beta chains below come from one sample, sequenced in a study of identical twins. One entry per CDR3 protein, called by TCRdb with MiXCR from the 5' RACE reads. The sample lists roughly 1.6 million distinct CDR3 sequences; about 32% were seen once. The sequenced sample consisted of cord blood. The receptors originated from a newborn girl in good health.

This clonotype was picked up a small number of times. V and J are TRBV10-3 and TRBJ2-7; 10 positions match TRBD1. Germline V gives CDR1 ENHRY, CDR2 SYGVKD. The CDR3 has 15 residues. The V gene end was trimmed by 0 bases and the J gene end by 4 bases; junction bases not matched to a gene: 3. CDR3 bases: TGTGCCATCAGTGAGTCGACAGGGGGCATTTACGAGCAGTACTTC. Amino acids: CAISESTGGIYEQYF.

This clonotype was recorded a few times. V gene TRBV6-5 combines with J gene TRBJ1-2; D possibly corresponds to TRBD1 (6 bases). This CDR3 has 16 residues. Germline V lookup: CDR1 MNHEY, CDR2 SVGAGI. Trimming cost V 6 bases and J 2 bases, with 19 bases left between them. CDR3 nucleotide sequence: TGTGCCAGCAGGCCTAAAACATGGACAGCCAACTATGGCTACACCTTC. Translation gives CASRPKTWTANYGYTF.

This clonotype was seen a handful of times. The V and J genes are TRBV20-1 and TRBJ2-5; D might be TRBD1 (5 bases). The end of the DNA aligns better with TRBJ2-1, so the J call may be wrong. The V gene's germline CDR1 is DFQATT and CDR2 SNEGSKA (reference sequence). CDR3 length: 15 residues. In DNA form, the CDR3 reads TGCAGTGCGCGAGGCAGGGTCCCCAGCCAAGAGACCCAGTTCTTC. Amino acids: CSARGRVPSQETQFF.

J is TRBJ2-2 and V is TRBV11-2; 12 bases align to TRBD2. V trimming: 4 bases; J trimming: 5 bases; junction bases outside the gene matches: 5. Germline V lookup: CDR1 SGHAT, CDR2 FQNNGV. The CDR3 runs 16 residues. In nucleotides, the CDR3 is TGTGCCAGCAGCTCCAGACTAGCGGGAGATACCGGGGAGCTGTTTTTT. Translation gives CASSSRLAGDTGELFF.

The chain links TRBV7-2 to TRBJ1-5; 7 nucleotides match TRBD1. Germline loops: CDR1 SGHTA, CDR2 FQGNSA. With V trimmed by 5 bases and J by 4 bases, 11 bases remained unmatched. This CDR3 is 16 amino acids long. In DNA, the CDR3 is TGTGCCAGCAGCCCTACAGGGGCACGGAGTAATCAGCCCCAGCATTTT. Its protein is CASSPTGARSNQPQHF.

This chain links TRBV13 with TRBJ2-7, with D perhaps TRBD1 (6 bases). Per germline, CDR1 PRHDT and CDR2 FYEKMQ (reference sequence). Trimming shortened V by 5 bases and J by 0 bases, and 11 bases separated the two germline ends. This CDR3 is built from 14 residues. The CDR3 reads CASSNGGLSYEQYF. The CDR3 DNA sequence: TGTGCCAGCAGCAATGGGGGCCTCTCCTACGAGCAGTACTTC.

The chain uses TRBV7-9 and TRBJ2-1, with D unclear. The V and J ends lost 2 bases and 1 base respectively, with 12 bases between them. Germline CDR1 and CDR2: SEHNR and FQNEAQ (reference sequence). CDR3 size: 16 residues. CDR3 region: CASSLSLVRSYNEQFF. The CDR3 bases are TGTGCCAGCAGCTTAAGTCTAGTTAGGTCCTACAATGAGCAGTTCTTC.

Regarding this clonotype: The junction and the germline gene differ at one end; a read error may be behind it. This sequence joins TRBV18 and TRBJ2-3; weak D call: TRBD1 (6 bases). The CDR3 consists of 16 residues. Germline V gene sequence: CDR1 KGHSH, CDR2 LQKENI. The CDR3 sequence is CASSPPRNGGTVTQYF. The DNA of the CDR3 is TGTGCCAGCTCACCCCCTAGGAATGGGGGCACAGTTACGCAGTATTTT.

This clonotype has just a few counts. The rearrangement uses TRBV9 and TRBJ2-7; no clear D. V was pared by 0 bases and J by 1 base, with 8 bases between. The germline CDR1 and CDR2 sequences are SGDLS and YYNGEE. The CDR3 loop spans 14 amino acids. CDR3 amino acids: CASSVALRSYEQYF. In DNA form, the CDR3 reads TGTGCCAGCAGCGTAGCGCTACGTTCCTACGAGCAGTACTTC.

The chain couples TRBV27 to TRBJ1-6, with a weak D call TRBD1 (6 bases). Trimming pared 10 bases from V and 0 bases from J, leaving 10 bases between. The CDR3 runs to 14 residues. Germline V gene sequence: CDR1 MNHEY, CDR2 SMNVEV (reference sequence). CDR3 nucleotide sequence: TGTGCCACCATGGACAGCTCCTATAATTCACCCCTCCACTTT. Its protein is CATMDSSYNSPLHF.

The chain employs TRBV7-2 and TRBJ2-1; D is uncertain. Per germline, CDR1 SGHTA and CDR2 FQGNSA. The CDR3 is made up of 15 amino acids. V lost 2 bases to trimming and J lost 9 bases, with 17 bases between them. CDR3 sequence reads: CASSLLRVGSGEQFF. The DNA of the CDR3 is TGTGCCAGCAGCTTACTTAGGGTGGGATCGGGTGAGCAGTTCTTC. Supplemented by reference TRBV7-2 and TRBJ2-1, the full variable domain reads GAGVSQSPSNKVTEKGKDVELRCDPISGHTALYWYRQSLGQGLEFLIYFQGNSAPDKSGLPSDRFSAERTGGSVSTLTIQRTQQEDSAVYLCASSLLRVGSGEQFFGPGTRLTVL.

This clonotype appeared a few times. V and J are TRBV12-3 or TRBV12-4 and TRBJ2-7, with a weak D call TRBD1 (6 bases). V dropped 5 bases and J dropped 3 bases, with 17 bases sitting between them. CDR3 length equals 15 residues. Here the CDR3 DNA reads TGTGCCAGCAGTCAACAGACAGGTCTGGGCTACGAGCAGTACTTC. Translated: CASSQQTGLGYEQYF.

The chain employs TRBV6-1 and TRBJ2-3; D remains unclear. With 7 bases removed from V and 6 bases from J, the gap between germline ends came to 11 bases. There are 12 residues in the CDR3. Per the germline V gene, CDR1 is MNHNS and CDR2 is SASEGT. For the CDR3, the DNA is TGTGCCAGCACAAAGTTCGATGATACGCAGTATTTT. It specifies CASTKFDDTQYF.

This sequence joins TRBV20-1 and TRBJ2-1, with 10 bases aligning to TRBD2. This CDR3 is 15 amino acids long. The ends lost 1 base at V and 8 bases at J; junction bases unmatched: 8. Germline loops: CDR1 DFQATT, CDR2 SNEGSKA (reference sequence). The CDR3 nucleotides are TGCAGTGCTAGAGTCCTAGCGGGAGAATACCATGAGCAGTTCTTC. Translation gives CSARVLAGEYHEQFF.

A note on this clonotype: This may be a read error: a much more frequent sequence differs by one nucleotide. The chain links TRBV3-1 to TRBJ1-2; perhaps TRBD1 as D (5 bases). The V gene lost 4 bases and the J gene lost 5 bases, with 11 bases spanning the gap. Germline V lookup: CDR1 LGHDT, CDR2 YNNKEL (reference sequence). The CDR3 loop spans 13 amino acids. The CDR3 region is CASSRVGLYGYTF. The CDR3 DNA is TGTGCCAGCAGCCGTGTGGGACTGTATGGCTACACCTTC.

The rearrangement joins TRBV10-3 to TRBJ2-1, with D maybe TRBD2 (6 bases). Germline assignment: CDR1 ENHRY and CDR2 SYGVKD. The CDR3 is made up of 13 amino acids. V lost 8 bases and J 0 bases, leaving 8 bases between the germline ends. DNA for the CDR3: TGTGCCATCTGGACTACCTCCTACAATGAGCAGTTCTTC. Its protein is CAIWTTSYNEQFF.

This clonotype came up a few times. The V and J genes are TRBV20-1 and TRBJ2-3; TRBD2 matches at 10 bases. Looked up from germline, CDR1 is DFQATT and CDR2 is SNEGSKA (reference sequence). The CDR3 has 14 amino acids. V lost 6 bases to trimming and J lost 3 bases; unmatched junction nucleotides: 6. The CDR3 nucleotides are TGCAGTGCCCTAGCGGGGGCCAGGACAGATACGCAGTATTTT. Its protein is CSALAGARTDTQYF.

This clonotype was seen a handful of times. The gene calls are TRBV30 and TRBJ2-4, with a weak D call TRBD1 (6 bases). The J call may not be correct, given that the DNA end is closer to TRBJ2-7. The germline CDR1 and CDR2 sequences are GTSNPN and SVGIG (reference sequence). The CDR3 has 11 amino acids. CDR3 DNA sequence: TGTGCCTGTGCACAGGGCTACGAGCAGTACTTC. Protein: CACAQGYEQYF.

This clonotype was found a few times. J is TRBJ2-1 and V is TRBV20-1; 7 bases align to TRBD2. The CDR3 is 14 residues long. Germline V CDR1 and CDR2: DFQATT, SNEGSKA (reference sequence). Trimming took 4 bases from V and 1 from J; bases not matched to a gene: 4. CDR3 in amino acids: CSAKQLASYNEQFF. CDR3 DNA: TGCAGTGCTAAACAACTAGCGTCCTACAATGAGCAGTTCTTC.

Only a few counts were recorded for this clonotype. This chain uses TRBV20-1 with TRBJ2-4; the D gene is possibly TRBD2 (6 bases). Germline V gives CDR1 DFQATT, CDR2 SNEGSKA (reference sequence). The CDR3 extends over 14 amino acids. Deletions cut 3 bases from V and 13 bases from J, with 22 bases between. CDR3 coding DNA: TGCAGTGCTAGTGAGGGGACTCTGCCTTGGGGGCAGTACTTC. This gives the protein CSASEGTLPWGQYF.

This clonotype was seen a handful of times. V is TRBV27 and J is TRBJ2-7, with TRBD2 identical over 10 bases. CDR1 is MNHEY and CDR2 is SMNVEV in the germline V gene (reference sequence). This CDR3 has 17 amino acids. Trimming cost V 1 base and J 0 bases; bases outside gene matches: 6. CDR3 nucleotide sequence: TGTGCCAGCAGTTTATTCAGACTAGCGGGTTCCTCCTACGAGCAGTACTTC. It encodes CASSLFRLAGSSYEQYF.

The chain recombines TRBV20-1 with TRBJ2-1; perhaps TRBD2 as D (6 bases). V was pared by 1 base and J by 5 bases, with 15 bases between. CDR3 length: 15 residues. Germline V gene lookup returns CDR1 DFQATT and CDR2 SNEGSKA (reference sequence). The CDR3 loop is CSARAKVAANNEQFF. Here the CDR3 DNA reads TGCAGTGCTAGAGCTAAGGTAGCGGCCAACAATGAGCAGTTCTTC.

V gene TRBV5-1 combines with J gene TRBJ2-3; 15 nucleotides agree with TRBD2. Germline CDR1 SGHRS, CDR2 YFSETQ. V lost 4 bases and J lost 1; bases outside the gene matches: 7. The CDR3 covers 18 residues. The CDR3 spells CASSHGTSGRLRTDTQYF. The DNA for the CDR3 is TGCGCCAGCAGCCACGGGACTAGCGGGAGGTTACGCACAGATACGCAGTATTTT. The whole variable domain, filled in from reference TRBV5-1 and TRBJ2-3, reads KAGVTQTPRYLIKTRGQQVTLSCSPISGHRSVSWYQQTPGQGLQFLFEYFSETQRNKGNFPGRFSGRQFSNSRSEMNVSTLELGDSALYLCASSHGTSGRLRTDTQYFGPGTRLTVL.

This chain links TRBV29-1 with TRBJ2-1, with 8 bases aligning to TRBD2. V lost 7 bases, J lost 0 bases, and 8 bases stayed unmatched. The CDR3 covers 15 residues. Germline lookup yields CDR1 SQVTM and CDR2 ANQGSEA. In DNA form, the CDR3 reads TGCAGCGGAATAGCGGGACTGAGCTCCTACAATGAGCAGTTCTTC. This codes for CSGIAGLSSYNEQFF.

The chain joins TRBV12-3 or TRBV12-4 to TRBJ1-1; 8 bases align to TRBD1. This CDR3 has 16 amino acids. V gave up 5 bases and J gave up 0 bases; unmatched junction bases: 8. The CDR3 nucleotides read TGTGCCAGCAGTAGGCAGGGGGCGAGGATGAACACTGAAGCTTTCTTT. It is translated as CASSRQGARMNTEAFF.

This clonotype was observed a handful of times. The rearrangement uses TRBV28 and TRBJ1-2; 7 positions agree with TRBD1. The length of the CDR3 is 14 residues. J was trimmed by 4 bases and V by 5 bases; bases with no gene match: 7. Germline loops: CDR1 MDHEN, CDR2 SYDVKM. In nucleotides, the CDR3 is TGTGCCAGCAGTGCTAGACAGGGTATCTATGGCTACACCTTC. This translates into CASSARQGIYGYTF.

This clonotype was observed a handful of times. The chain combines TRBV20-1 with TRBJ2-1, with D perhaps TRBD2 (6 bases). Looked up from germline, CDR1 is DFQATT and CDR2 is SNEGSKA (reference sequence). V lost 5 bases and J lost 6, with 20 bases in between. This CDR3 spans 15 amino acids. The CDR3 protein is CSALEGLGTFNEQFF. Here the CDR3 DNA reads TGCAGTGCTCTCGAGGGCCTTGGGACTTTCAATGAGCAGTTCTTC.